This T cell receptor beta chain was identified in a study of Tregs in tolerant kidney transplant recipients. The overall study: Related graft donors supplied nonmyeloablative bone marrow transplants, and mixed chimerism was transient.

Germline lookup yields CDR1 SGDLS and CDR2 YYNGEE. V shed 3 bases and J shed 0 bases, with 12 bases lying between them. The CDR3 covers 15 residues. Sequencing used immunoSEQ multiplex PCR; TCRdb keeps in-frame clones, though not all of them. Of some 74,000 clones in the sample, about 91% are singletons; the top ten hold approximately 0.37%. This TCR came from a human donor who received a combined kidney and bone marrow transplant. The chain uses TRBV9 and TRBJ1-1, with D unresolved. This material consisted of Tregs from blood, taken before the transplant. In DNA, the CDR3 is TGTGCCAGCAGCGCCTCTTACCTTATGAACACTGAAGCTTTCTTT. As protein: CASSASYLMNTEAFF.